Below, 17 T cell receptor beta chains from the same sample are listed, as sequenced in a study of metastatic and nonmetastatic thyroid tumors. Using MiXCR, TCRdb re-called clones from the PCR reads. Of 43,000 or so clones detected, less than 20% appear once; the ten largest clones hold approximately 20%. The entire patient cohort was treatment-naive prior to thyroid surgery. Sequencing was carried out using blood. The receptors here all came from a female donor with papillary thyroid cancer or a benign thyroid nodule (not recorded which). Some clones in this sample may be carry-over from other donors' samples.

This clone was picked up a small number of times. V and J are TRBV12-3 or TRBV12-4 and TRBJ2-7; 7 nucleotides agree with TRBD1. The CDR3 spans 13 residues. Trimming at V came to 5 bases and at J to 4 bases, leaving 5 bases not matched to a gene. CDR3 DNA: TGTGCCAGCAGTCCGGGGACAGTTTACGAGCAGTACTTC. Amino acid sequence: CASSPGTVYEQYF.

This clone was counted ten times or more. This chain uses TRBV20-1 with TRBJ1-5; maybe TRBD1 (5 bases). The CDR3 runs 15 residues. From germline, CDR1 is DFQATT and CDR2 SNEGSKA (reference sequence). Deletions cut 5 bases from V and 5 bases from J, with 19 bases between. Written as DNA, the CDR3 is TGCAGTGCTCCGAACTTGGGGGGTATGCATCAGCCCCAGCATTTT. This codes for CSAPNLGGMHQPQHF.

The rearrangement links TRBV28 to TRBJ1-2; D is perhaps TRBD1 (5 bases). CDR1 and CDR2 from the germline V gene are MDHEN and SYDVKM. The CDR3 consists of 14 residues. V was clipped by 4 bases and J by 6 bases, with 15 bases between them. CDR3 in DNA: TGTGCCAGCAGTTCTGGACATTGGGTGGATGGCTACACCTTC. It encodes CASSSGHWVDGYTF.

This clone was recorded many times. As DNA, the CDR3 is TGTGCCAGCATCGAGACAAATAATTCACCCCTCCACTTT. It is translated as CASIETNNSPLHF. This chain uses TRBV2 with TRBJ1-6; D is unresolved. The length of the CDR3 is 13 residues. V lost 7 bases and J lost 5, with 9 bases in between. CDR1 is SNHLY and CDR2 is FYNNEI in the germline V gene.

This clone was counted between two and nine times. This rearrangement joins TRBV6-2 or TRBV6-3 to TRBJ1-5; D perhaps matches TRBD1 (5 bases). Germline V gives CDR1 MNHEY, CDR2 SVGEGT. With 4 bases removed from V and 2 bases from J, the gap between germline ends came to 15 bases. The CDR3 is 16 residues long. The CDR3 loop reads CASSLYRPLGNQPQHF. As DNA, the CDR3 is TGTGCCAGCAGTTTATACAGGCCCCTGGGCAATCAGCCCCAGCATTTT.

The genes are TRBV30 and TRBJ1-3, with D unclear. Germline V gene sequence: CDR1 GTSNPN, CDR2 SVGIG (reference sequence). V was cut by 6 bases and J by 0 bases, with 9 bases left in between. The CDR3 spans 13 residues. CDR3 in amino acids: CACPTHSGNTIYF. As DNA, the CDR3 is TGTGCCTGCCCCACGCACTCTGGAAACACCATATATTTT. Full variable domain (missing parts from reference TRBV30 and TRBJ1-3): SQTIHQWPATLVQPVGSPLSLECTVEGTSNPNLYWYRQAAGRGLQLLFYSVGIGQISSEVPQNLSASRPQDRQFILSSKKLLLSDSGFYLCACPTHSGNTIYFGEGSWLTVV.

This clone was found many times. This chain uses TRBV11-2 with TRBJ2-2, with 7 bases that match TRBD1. Unmatched junction bases numbered 5, after V lost 0 bases and J lost 13 bases. The CDR3 length is 13 residues. Per germline, CDR1 SGHAT and CDR2 FQNNGV. The CDR3 reads CASSLDRNRGLFF. DNA of the CDR3: TGTGCCAGCAGCTTAGATCGGAACAGGGGGCTGTTTTTT.

This clone has only a few counts. The V gene is TRBV18, the J gene TRBJ1-1; no reliable D call. V dropped 1 base and J dropped 1 base, with 7 bases sitting between them. The germline CDR1 and CDR2 sequences are KGHSH and LQKENI. The CDR3 sequence is 14 residues long. The CDR3 sequence is CASSPQSANTEAFF. The CDR3 nucleotides read TGTGCCAGCTCACCACAGTCGGCGAACACTGAAGCTTTCTTT.

This clone was recorded at least ten times. This chain links TRBV7-6 with TRBJ1-5; possibly TRBD1 for D (5 bases). The CDR3 is 14 amino acids. The germline V gene encodes CDR1 SGHVS and CDR2 FNYEAQ. Deletions cut 2 bases from V and 6 bases from J, with 11 bases between. The CDR3 loop is CASSLLGDGQPQHF. The CDR3 nucleotides are TGTGCCAGCAGCTTATTAGGGGACGGTCAGCCCCAGCATTTT.

In regard to this clone: No DNA is shown, since the ends of the CDR3 on it are uncertain; the CDR3 is the one TCRdb lists. The chain links TRBV6-1 to TRBJ1-4; TRBD1 reflects the table's D call only, with no check against the DNA. The CDR3 sequence runs 13 residues, both termini included. Germline CDR1 and CDR2: MNHNS and SASEGT. The CDR3 loop reads CASNPSGGKNCFF.

This clone is labeled as medium-sized. This rearrangement joins TRBV6-6 to TRBJ1-2, with no clear D. The CDR3 runs 13 residues. Between the trimmed V and J ends, which lost 2 bases and 8 bases, there was a span of 12 bases. CDR1 and CDR2 (germline): MNHNY, SVGAGI (reference sequence). CDR3 in DNA: TGTGCCAGCAGTTACAGGGCTGGCTCGGGCTACACCTTC. Translated: CASSYRAGSGYTF.

This clone was observed many times. The V call is TRBV30, the J call TRBJ1-3; unclear D gene. V was trimmed by 6 bases and J by 4 bases, leaving 10 bases between them. The CDR3 loop spans 12 amino acids. Germline assignment: CDR1 GTSNPN and CDR2 SVGIG (reference sequence). The CDR3 nucleotides read TGTGCCTGTAAAGGTCAGGGAAACACCATATATTTT. Its protein is CACKGQGNTIYF.

This clone was seen ten or more times. The chain uses TRBV2 and TRBJ1-1; TRBD1 matches 7 bases. Trimming cost V 10 bases and J 1 base; bases outside gene matches: 12. This CDR3 region has 15 residues. Germline V gene lookup returns CDR1 SNHLY and CDR2 FYNNEI. CDR3 amino acids: CATRDRAGGNTEAFF. The CDR3 coding sequence is TGTGCCACCCGCGACAGGGCTGGAGGGAACACTGAAGCTTTCTTT.

This clone was counted at least ten times. The V and J genes are TRBV5-4 and TRBJ1-6; a possible D gene is TRBD1 (5 bases). Germline loops: CDR1 SGHNT, CDR2 YYREEE (reference sequence). This CDR3 contains 16 residues. The V end was cut by 5 bases, the J end by 8 bases, with 20 bases between. This CDR3 reads CASSSGTPGLDSPLHF. The DNA of the CDR3 is TGTGCCAGCAGTTCCGGGACCCCAGGGTTGGATTCACCCCTCCACTTT.

The V and J genes are TRBV5-1 and TRBJ1-6; 10 nucleotides line up with TRBD1. The V and J ends lost 6 bases and 7 bases, in that order; junction bases with no gene match: 7. The CDR3 length is 15 residues. Germline V gene sequence: CDR1 SGHRS, CDR2 YFSETQ. The CDR3 sequence is CASTDRGPENSPLHF. CDR3 DNA sequence: TGCGCCAGCACCGACAGGGGGCCGGAGAATTCACCCCTCCACTTT.

This clone was picked up a small number of times. The genes are TRBV7-6 and TRBJ2-7; D perhaps matches TRBD2 (6 bases). Germline CDR1 and CDR2: SGHVS and FNYEAQ. The V end lost 2 bases, the J end lost 6 bases, and 14 bases lay between the germline ends. The CDR3 length is 14 residues. The CDR3 reads CASSLMGGRGEQYF. In DNA, the CDR3 is TGTGCCAGCAGCTTAATGGGGGGACGGGGCGAGCAGTACTTC.

The sample holds many counts of this clone. J is TRBJ2-7 and V is TRBV29-1; the D gene is possibly TRBD2 (5 bases). The CDR3 contains 13 residues. The ends were cut back, 1 base at V and 3 bases at J, with 10 bases in the middle. Germline CDR1 SQVTM, CDR2 ANQGSEA. The CDR3 here is CSVEGLGGYEQYF. As DNA, the CDR3 is TGCAGCGTTGAAGGGCTAGGAGGCTACGAGCAGTACTTC.